The T cell receptor beta chain described here comes from a study of vaccination and CD4 T cells after COVID-19. Study-wide background: SARS-CoV-2, HCoV-NL63, HCoV-OC43 and HCoV-229E supplied the overlapping spike peptides used to stimulate cells.

By share, this clonotype ranks as medium-sized. Its antigen is as yet unknown. CDR1 is MNHNS, CDR2 SASEGT, per germline. Trimming removed 8 bases at V and 3 bases at J, with 5 bases between. This CDR3 spans 11 amino acids. The treatment: approximately nine-day PBMC culture with coronavirus spike peptide pools or control peptides (ViraFEST assay). Study-wide results and limits: The median SARS-CoV-2-reactive clonotype number increased from about 20 to 38, without statistical significance.

The Oncomine TCR Beta short-read assay generated sequence data from the DNA of cultured CD4+ T cells. TCRdb ran MiXCR on the PCR reads and lists one entry per CDR3 protein. The sample records under 20,000 distinct CDR3 sequences, approximately 38% being singletons. This chain links TRBV6-1 with TRBJ1-5; D remains unclear. The sequence derives from a human donor with COVID-19. Sequenced: cultured CD4+ T cells from blood. Here the CDR3 DNA reads TGTGCCAGCGGGCCCAATCAGCCCCAGCATTTT. Its translation is CASGPNQPQHF.